Following are 29 T cell receptor beta chains from one sample sequenced in a study of response to subunit inactivated influenza vaccine. Using its own MiXCR run on the RT-PCR reads, TCRdb lists one record per CDR3 protein. Here the sample spans 400,000 to 650,000 distinct CDR3 sequences, less than 7.5% being singletons. The sequenced sample was PBMCs from blood, obtained roughly 24 months after vaccination. These receptors came from a man between 50 and 69 years old who received an inactivated influenza vaccine.

V usage is TRBV18 and J usage is TRBJ1-6; 8 bases line up with TRBD1. Germline V gene lookup returns CDR1 KGHSH and CDR2 LQKENI. Unmatched junction bases numbered 12, after V lost 5 bases and J lost 6 bases. This CDR3 has 17 amino acids. The CDR3 DNA sequence: TGTGCCAGCTCAAAATTGACAGGGGCCGGGGGTAATTCACCCCTCCACTTT. Encoded protein: CASSKLTGAGGNSPLHF.

The J gene is TRBJ2-1, the V gene TRBV3-1, with 11 bases fitting TRBD2. The length of the CDR3 is 15 residues. With V trimmed by 2 bases and J by 9 bases, 6 bases remained unmatched. Germline loops: CDR1 LGHDT, CDR2 YNNKEL (reference sequence). DNA for the CDR3: TGTGCCAGCAGCCAAATAGCGGGGGGGCGGAGTGAGCAGTTCTTC. Translated: CASSQIAGGRSEQFF.

This clonotype occurred many times. The CDR3 here is CASSLPGVGTDTQYF. The CDR3 DNA is TGCGCCAGCAGCTTGCCCGGGGTGGGCACAGATACGCAGTATTTT. V gene TRBV5-1 combines with J gene TRBJ2-3; D possibly corresponds to TRBD2 (5 bases). This CDR3 region has 15 residues. CDR1 SGHRS and CDR2 YFSETQ come from the germline V gene. V shed 1 base and J shed 1 base, with 10 bases lying between them.

This clonotype has a handful of counts. The chain couples TRBV5-5 to TRBJ2-5; TRBD1 aligns across 9 bases. This CDR3 has 17 amino acids. V trimming: 0 bases; J trimming: 4 bases; junction bases outside the gene matches: 10. Germline loops: CDR1 SGHKS, CDR2 YYEKEE (reference sequence). The CDR3 spells CASSLAIGQGFAETQYF. The CDR3 nucleotides read TGTGCCAGCAGCTTGGCCATCGGACAGGGGTTTGCAGAGACCCAGTACTTC.

This clonotype was found a few times. The chain uses TRBV25-1 and TRBJ2-2; D is unclear. The CDR3 runs to 13 residues. Germline CDR1 and CDR2: MGHDK and SYGVNS. With 6 bases removed from V and 5 bases from J, the gap between germline ends came to 10 bases. CDR3 nucleotide sequence: TGTGCCAGCAGCTACCTTGGGACCGGGGAGCTGTTTTTT. Its translation: CASSYLGTGELFF.

Here the CDR3 reads CSARDSGTSGVSYNEQFF. Here the CDR3 DNA reads TGCAGTGCTAGAGATTCCGGGACTAGCGGCGTTTCCTACAATGAGCAGTTCTTC. V gene TRBV20-1 combines with J gene TRBJ2-1; 11 bases are a match to TRBD2. The CDR3 totals 18 residues. Unmatched junction bases numbered 8, after V lost 0 bases and J lost 1 base. Germline CDR1 DFQATT, CDR2 SNEGSKA (reference sequence).

On this clonotype: The junction does not match germline at one end; this may be a read error. The chain has TRBV6-1 and TRBJ2-3; D perhaps matches TRBD2 (6 bases). This CDR3 is built from 14 residues. Germline V lookup: CDR1 MNHNS, CDR2 SASEGT. The chain's CDR3 is CAGRPPGLGGTQYF. CDR3 nucleotides: TGTGCCGGCAGACCCCCGGGACTGGGGGGTACGCAGTATTTT.

The chain joins TRBV7-2 to TRBJ2-7, with D possibly being TRBD1 (5 bases). The CDR3 covers 14 residues. The V end lost 2 bases, the J end lost 3 bases, and 11 bases lay between the germline ends. CDR1 and CDR2 (germline): SGHTA, FQGNSA. CDR3 region: CASSLFQGYYEQYF. The CDR3 nucleotides are TGTGCCAGCAGCTTATTCCAGGGTTACTACGAGCAGTACTTC.

V usage is TRBV5-5 and J usage is TRBJ2-1; D is undetermined. Germline V gives CDR1 SGHKS, CDR2 YYEKEE (reference sequence). V gave up 0 bases and J gave up 6 bases, with 10 bases separating them. The CDR3 loop spans 14 amino acids. The CDR3 DNA sequence: TGTGCCAGCAGCTTGGTTGGCAGTTTCAATGAGCAGTTCTTC. Protein product: CASSLVGSFNEQFF.

This clonotype turned up a few times. Here the CDR3 DNA reads TGTGCCAGCAGCGCTACTAGTATCGAGCAGTTCTTC. It yields the protein CASSATSIEQFF. This chain links TRBV12-3 or TRBV12-4 with TRBJ2-1; a possible D gene is TRBD2 (5 bases). CDR3 length: 12 amino acids. V lost 6 bases and J 10 bases, leaving 13 bases between the germline ends.

This clonotype has more than one count but fewer than ten. This CDR3 is CATSRDVGGLKPQHF. The CDR3 nucleotides read TGTGCCACCAGCAGAGATGTAGGGGGGCTAAAGCCCCAGCATTTT. V is TRBV15 and J is TRBJ1-5; the D gene is possibly TRBD1 (6 bases). The CDR3 is made up of 15 amino acids. Germline CDR1 reads LNHNV; CDR2 reads YYDKDF (reference sequence). Trimming cost V 0 bases and J 8 bases, with 14 bases left between them.

This clonotype was observed a handful of times. V is TRBV28 and J is TRBJ2-1; tentatively, D is TRBD1 (5 bases). The germline V and J ends were trimmed by 6 bases and 5 bases, with 11 bases remaining between them. CDR3 length: 13 amino acids. Germline assignment: CDR1 MDHEN and CDR2 SYDVKM. The CDR3 sequence: CASRRQRHNEQFF. The CDR3 DNA is TGTGCCAGCAGAAGACAGAGACACAATGAGCAGTTCTTC.

The V and J genes are TRBV5-1 and TRBJ2-1, with D maybe TRBD2 (7 bases). Trimming stripped 2 bases from V and 10 bases from J, with 16 bases between. There are 14 residues in the CDR3. Germline CDR1 is SGHRS and CDR2 is YFSETQ. Here the CDR3 reads CASSFAGAPWEQFF. The CDR3 DNA reads TGCGCCAGCAGCTTCGCGGGGGCCCCCTGGGAGCAGTTCTTC. Full variable domain (missing parts from reference TRBV5-1 and TRBJ2-1): KAGVTQTPRYLIKTRGQQVTLSCSPISGHRSVSWYQQTPGQGLQFLFEYFSETQRNKGNFPGRFSGRQFSNSRSEMNVSTLELGDSALYLCASSFAGAPWEQFFGPGTRLTVL.

A few counts support this clonotype. The rearrangement links TRBV20-1 to TRBJ1-4, with D possibly TRBD1 on 6 matching bases. The CDR3 runs 13 residues. CDR1 is DFQATT, CDR2 SNEGSKA, per germline (reference sequence). With 4 bases removed from V and 4 bases from J, the gap between germline ends came to 10 bases. The CDR3 region is CSAMRGHNEKLFF. In nucleotides, the CDR3 is TGCAGTGCTATGCGGGGGCATAATGAAAAACTGTTTTTT.

This clonotype was recorded at least ten times. The CDR3 bases are TGTGCCAGCAGCCGCTTAGGGCTAGCGGGAGGAAAGGAGACCCAGTACTTC. This gives the protein CASSRLGLAGGKETQYF. The chain combines TRBV7-9 with TRBJ2-5, with 11 bases that match TRBD2. The length of the CDR3 is 17 residues. The junction had 13 bases not matched to a gene; V was cut back by 5 bases and J by 5 bases. Germline CDR1 and CDR2: SEHNR and FQNEAQ (reference sequence).

V is TRBV7-2 and J is TRBJ1-1; no reliable D call. V was cut by 5 bases and J by 5 bases, with 12 bases left in between. Germline assignment: CDR1 SGHTA and CDR2 FQGNSA. The CDR3 is 13 amino acids. The CDR3 sequence: CASSLYKGTEAFF. The CDR3 DNA reads as TGTGCCAGCAGCCTATACAAAGGGACTGAAGCTTTCTTT.

This chain uses TRBV12-3 or TRBV12-4 with TRBJ2-3, with 8 bases fitting TRBD2. The CDR3 sequence is 16 residues long. V shed 6 bases and J 3 bases; nucleotides not matched to a gene: 11. The CDR3 protein is CASSRSYGGRTDTQYF. The DNA for the CDR3 is TGTGCCAGCAGCCGATCTTACGGCGGGAGGACAGATACGCAGTATTTT.

Many counts were recorded for this clonotype. The chain joins TRBV12-3 or TRBV12-4 to TRBJ2-7, with 7 nucleotides matching TRBD1. The CDR3 runs 13 residues. Trimming removed 6 bases from V and 3 bases from J; junction bases left unmatched: 5. CDR3 coding DNA: TGTGCCAGCAGGACGACAGGGAACTACGAGCAGTACTTC. Its translation is CASRTTGNYEQYF.

This clonotype has a handful of counts. This chain joins TRBV15 and TRBJ2-2, with unresolved D. The CDR3 spans 14 residues. Germline V gene sequence: CDR1 LNHNV, CDR2 YYDKDF (reference sequence). The germline V and J ends were trimmed by 0 bases and 5 bases, with 7 bases remaining between them. CDR3 sequence reads: CATSRDDRTGELFF. CDR3 bases: TGTGCCACCAGCAGAGATGATCGGACCGGGGAGCTGTTTTTT.

This clonotype was counted between two and nine times. In nucleotides, the CDR3 is TGTGCCAGCAGTTTACCTCTCGAGGACAGGGGGAGAACCTACGAGCAGTACTTC. Its translation: CASSLPLEDRGRTYEQYF. The V gene is TRBV28, the J gene TRBJ2-7; 10 bases line up with TRBD1. This CDR3 contains 18 residues. The J segment lost 2 bases and the V segment lost 2 bases, leaving 12 bases of the junction unmatched. Germline V gene data show CDR1 as MDHEN and CDR2 as SYDVKM.

This clonotype was observed at least ten times. The chain carries TRBV25-1 and TRBJ2-1; no reliable D call. V was pared by 6 bases and J by 0 bases, with 18 bases between. The CDR3 sequence is 17 residues long. Per germline, CDR1 MGHDK and CDR2 SYGVNS. CDR3 nucleotides: TGTGCCAGCAGCCACCTCGGACGGTGGAGCTCCTACAATGAGCAGTTCTTC. Its protein product is CASSHLGRWSSYNEQFF.

Of note for this clonotype: Its ends do not fully match the called genes, so a read error is possible. V gene TRBV20-1 combines with J gene TRBJ2-4; 10 nucleotides match TRBD1. Germline V lookup: CDR1 DFQATT, CDR2 SNEGSKA (reference sequence). There are 17 residues in the CDR3. In nucleotides, the CDR3 is TGCTGTGCCCTCGGGGGGACAGGGGATTTGACCAAAAACATTCAGTACTTC. It yields the protein CCALGGTGDLTKNIQYF.

Many counts were recorded for this clonotype. The gene calls are TRBV29-1 and TRBJ2-5; D is ambiguous. V lost 0 bases to trimming and J lost 10 bases, with 15 bases between them. The CDR3 has 13 residues. Germline CDR1 and CDR2: SQVTM and ANQGSEA. This CDR3 reads CSVEDQAEVGQYF. CDR3 coding DNA: TGCAGCGTTGAAGATCAGGCAGAGGTGGGCCAGTACTTC.

This clonotype has just a few counts. This sequence joins TRBV3-1 and TRBJ2-7; a possible D gene is TRBD1 (6 bases). Trimming took off 0 bases at V and 6 bases at J, with 12 bases between the two ends. CDR3 length equals 14 residues. CDR1 and CDR2 (germline): LGHDT, YNNKEL (reference sequence). The chain's CDR3 is CASSQDQGTSEQYF. The CDR3 DNA is TGTGCCAGCAGCCAAGATCAAGGGACAAGCGAGCAGTACTTC.

This clonotype was counted between two and nine times. This chain links TRBV2 with TRBJ2-1, with 8 bases matching TRBD2. This CDR3 contains 12 residues. Trimming cost V 5 bases and J 12 bases; bases outside gene matches: 6. Germline loops: CDR1 SNHLY, CDR2 FYNNEI. The CDR3 protein is CASSSGGGRQFF. The CDR3 nucleotides are TGTGCCAGCAGTTCAGGCGGGGGGCGGCAGTTCTTC.

The chain carries TRBV28 and TRBJ1-5; D unresolved. This CDR3 comprises 13 residues. The V and J ends lost 4 bases and 6 bases respectively, with 10 bases between them. In germline, CDR1 is MDHEN, CDR2 SYDVKM. The CDR3 reads CASSSDLRQPQHF. The DNA of the CDR3 is TGTGCCAGCAGTTCCGATTTGCGTCAGCCCCAGCATTTT.

This clonotype was seen a few times. The genes are TRBV25-1 and TRBJ2-5; 8 bases fit TRBD1. This CDR3 is 13 amino acids long. The V gene's germline CDR1 is MGHDK and CDR2 SYGVNS. V lost 10 bases to trimming and J lost 5 bases; unmatched junction nucleotides: 9. CDR3 loop: CATSRGRAETQYF. CDR3 in DNA: TGTGCCACCTCCAGGGGGCGAGCGGAGACCCAGTACTTC. Looking up the rest from reference TRBV25-1 and TRBJ2-5 gives the full variable domain: EADIYQTPRYLVIGTGKKITLECSQTMGHDKMYWYQQDPGMELHLIHYSYGVNSTEKGDLSSESTVSRIRTEHFPLTLESARPSHTSQYLCATSRGRAETQYFGPGTRLLVL.

This clonotype has more than one count but fewer than ten. The chain recombines TRBV10-3 with TRBJ2-7; 7 bases map to TRBD1. CDR1 and CDR2 (germline): ENHRY, SYGVKD. After removal of 2 bases from V and 3 bases from J, the junction contained 7 bases not matched to a gene. The CDR3 is made up of 15 amino acids. CDR3 bases: TGTGCCATCAGTGAGACAGGGGAAAATTTCTACGAGCAGTACTTC. Translation: CAISETGENFYEQYF.

V and J are TRBV12-3 or TRBV12-4 and TRBJ2-2; TRBD2 matches at 7 bases. Germline trimming cut 3 bases from V and 1 base from J; bases unmatched to any gene: 8. This CDR3 contains 17 residues. CDR3 in amino acids: CASSLGETSRNTGELFF. The CDR3 DNA follows: TGTGCCAGCAGTTTGGGCGAGACTAGCAGGAACACCGGGGAGCTGTTTTTT.